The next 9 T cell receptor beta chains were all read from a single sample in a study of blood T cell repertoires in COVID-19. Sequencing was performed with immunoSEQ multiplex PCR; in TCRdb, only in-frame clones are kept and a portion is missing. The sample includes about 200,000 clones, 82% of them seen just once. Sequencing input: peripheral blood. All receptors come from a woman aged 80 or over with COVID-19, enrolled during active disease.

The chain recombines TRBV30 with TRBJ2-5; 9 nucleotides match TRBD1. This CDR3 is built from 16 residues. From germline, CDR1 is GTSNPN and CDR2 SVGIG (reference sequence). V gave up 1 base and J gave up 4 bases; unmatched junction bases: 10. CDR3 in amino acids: CAWSGGGQGKRETQYF. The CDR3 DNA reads TGTGCCTGGAGTGGGGGAGGACAGGGGAAAAGAGAGACCCAGTACTTC.

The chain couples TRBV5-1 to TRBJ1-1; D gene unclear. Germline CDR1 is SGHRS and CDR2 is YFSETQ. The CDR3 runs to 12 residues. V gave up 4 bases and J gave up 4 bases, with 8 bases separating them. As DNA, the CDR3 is TGCGCCAGCAGCCTGCGGCCCACTGAAGCTTTCTTT. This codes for CASSLRPTEAFF.

Written as DNA, the CDR3 is TGTGCCAGCAGACTGGACAGGACTCCTAACTATGGCTACACCTTC. This codes for CASRLDRTPNYGYTF. This chain joins TRBV6-5 and TRBJ1-2, with 7 bases matching TRBD1. Germline V lookup: CDR1 MNHEY, CDR2 SVGAGI. The V and J ends lost 6 bases and 0 bases, in that order; junction bases with no gene match: 7. The CDR3 is 15 residues long.

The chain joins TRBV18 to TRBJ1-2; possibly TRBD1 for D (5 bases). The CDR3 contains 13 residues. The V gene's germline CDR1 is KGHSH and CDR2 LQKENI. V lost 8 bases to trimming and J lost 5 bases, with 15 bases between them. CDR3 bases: TGTGCCAGCCACGGGGGGAACGGTTATGGCTACACCTTC. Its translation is CASHGGNGYGYTF.

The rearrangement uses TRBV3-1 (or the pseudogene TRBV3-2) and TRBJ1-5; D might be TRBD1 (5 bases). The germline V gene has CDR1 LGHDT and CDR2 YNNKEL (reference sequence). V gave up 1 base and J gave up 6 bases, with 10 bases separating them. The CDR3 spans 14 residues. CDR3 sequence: CASSQGQGGQPQHF. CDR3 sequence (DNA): TGTGCCAGCAGCCAAGGGCAGGGAGGTCAGCCCCAGCATTTT.

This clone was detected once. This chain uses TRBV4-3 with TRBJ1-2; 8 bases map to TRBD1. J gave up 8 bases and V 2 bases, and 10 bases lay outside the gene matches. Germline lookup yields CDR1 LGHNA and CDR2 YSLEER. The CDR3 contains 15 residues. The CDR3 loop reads CASSQRNRGSFGYTF. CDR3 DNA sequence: TGCGCCAGCAGCCAAAGGAACAGGGGGTCCTTCGGCTACACCTTC.

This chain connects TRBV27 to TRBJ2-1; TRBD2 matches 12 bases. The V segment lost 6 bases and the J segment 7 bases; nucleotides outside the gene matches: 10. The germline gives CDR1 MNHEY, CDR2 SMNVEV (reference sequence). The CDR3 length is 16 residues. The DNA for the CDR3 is TGTGCCAGCAGACGGTTAGGGACTAGCGGGTTTAATGAGCAGTTCTTC. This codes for CASRRLGTSGFNEQFF.

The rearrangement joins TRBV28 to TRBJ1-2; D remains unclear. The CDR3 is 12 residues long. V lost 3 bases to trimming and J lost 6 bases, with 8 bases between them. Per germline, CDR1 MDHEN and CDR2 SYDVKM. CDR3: CASSFPFNGYTF. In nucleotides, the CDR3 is TGTGCCAGCAGTTTCCCGTTTAATGGCTACACCTTC.

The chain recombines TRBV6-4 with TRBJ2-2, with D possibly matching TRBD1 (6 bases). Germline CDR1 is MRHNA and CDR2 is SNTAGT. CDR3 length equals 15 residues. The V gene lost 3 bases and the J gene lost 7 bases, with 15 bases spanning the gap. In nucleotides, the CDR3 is TGTGCCAGCAGTGAGCAGGGGACGAATGTCGGGGAGCTGTTTTTT. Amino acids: CASSEQGTNVGELFF.